This T cell receptor beta chain was recorded in a study of PD-1 blockade in classical Hodgkin lymphoma. Study in general: Patients had nivolumab dosed at 3 mg/kg, delivered intravenously every 2 weeks. Study-level results: Initiation of nivolumab under 1 year after ASCT led to exclusion of patients. Reported findings placed baseline TCR diversity lower in newly diagnosed patients (compared with healthy donors).

The CDR3 runs 16 residues. V dropped 7 bases and J dropped 4; count of bases not matched to a gene: 13. Time point of the sample: cycle 4 day 1 (C4D1), after more than five weeks of nivolumab. The patients all showed relapse after autologous stem cell transplantation, while their brentuximab vedotin exposure varied. The data were produced by immunoSEQ multiplex PCR, yet TCRdb's version contains in-frame clones alone and is incomplete. The table includes roughly 20,000 clones, over 75% detected once. Regarding this clone: Its antigen is as yet unknown.

The V call is TRBV23-1, the J call TRBJ2-5; 9 nucleotides match TRBD2. TRBV23-1 is filed as an ORF, its function uncertain. The source is a human donor with classical Hodgkin lymphoma. Sequences were derived from peripheral blood mononuclear cells (PBMCs), sampled before the fourth cycle of nivolumab. In DNA form, the CDR3 reads TGCGCCAGCACCCCGTCGCGGGAGGGCCTTAGAGAGACCCAGTACTTC. It codes for CASTPSREGLRETQYF.